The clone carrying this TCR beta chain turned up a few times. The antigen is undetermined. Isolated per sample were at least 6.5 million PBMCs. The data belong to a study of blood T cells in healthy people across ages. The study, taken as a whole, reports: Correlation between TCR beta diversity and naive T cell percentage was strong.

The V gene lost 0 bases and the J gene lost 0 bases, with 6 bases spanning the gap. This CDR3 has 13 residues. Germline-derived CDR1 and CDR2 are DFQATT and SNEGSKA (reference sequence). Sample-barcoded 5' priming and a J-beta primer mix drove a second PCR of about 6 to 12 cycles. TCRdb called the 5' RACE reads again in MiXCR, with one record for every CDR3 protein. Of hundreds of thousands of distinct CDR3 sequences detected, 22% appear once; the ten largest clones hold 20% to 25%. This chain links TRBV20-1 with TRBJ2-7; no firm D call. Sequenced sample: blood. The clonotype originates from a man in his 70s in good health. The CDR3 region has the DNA TGCAGTGCTAGAGATTTCGGCTCCTACGAGCAGTACTTC. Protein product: CSARDFGSYEQYF.